This TCR beta chain is from a study of blood T cell repertoires in COVID-19. Turning to the study itself: Collection of acute and convalescent COVID-19 samples took place in the United States, Italy and Spain. PBMCs, B-cell-depleted T cells, or T cells provided the cDNA or gDNA that made up the material.

Original processing methods: Amplifying reference gene primers gave estimates of nucleated cell counts. Sequenced by immunoSEQ multiplex PCR; TCRdb stores in-frame clones only, minus some. That table furnishes V, J and clone size, whereas the DNA furnished D and trimming. This sample yields around 50,000 clones, of which approximately 80% are seen a single time; around 7% belongs to the top ten. CDR1 LGHNA and CDR2 YNFKEQ come from the germline V gene. V was cut by 2 bases and J by 2 bases, with 10 bases left in between. CDR3 length: 14 residues. Sequencing was carried out using peripheral blood. The chain uses TRBV4-2 and TRBJ2-7; possible D gene TRBD2, 7 bases. The receptor's source is a man aged 35-49 years with acute or convalescent COVID-19. The CDR3 DNA reads as TGTGCCAGCAGCCAACCGGGGGGCCCCTACGAGCAGTACTTC. It encodes CASSQPGGPYEQYF.